Below are 15 T cell receptor beta chains sequenced from a single sample in a study of T cell responses to AZD1222 COVID-19 vaccine. TCRdb's copy holds only in-frame clones and misses some; the assay was immunoSEQ multiplex PCR. The repertoire holds roughly 120,000 clones, 90% to 95% seen once, with more than 2.5% in the top ten. The material was peripheral blood, obtained on day 0 of AZD1222 vaccination. Receptors originate from an adult in good health.

The rearrangement uses TRBV2 and TRBJ2-1; tentative D call: TRBD1 (6 bases). The CDR3 loop spans 16 amino acids. Germline CDR1 SNHLY, CDR2 FYNNEI. The V and J ends lost 7 bases and 5 bases respectively, with 21 bases between them. For the CDR3, the DNA is TGTGCCAGCAATTGGTCCGACAGGCGATTGCACAATGAGCAGTTCTTC. As protein: CASNWSDRRLHNEQFF. Complete variable domain (other parts from reference TRBV2 and TRBJ2-1): EPEVTQTPSHQVTQMGQEVILRCVPISNHLYFYWYRQILGQKVEFLVSFYNNEISEKSEIFDDQFSVERPDGSNFTLKIRSTKLEDSAMYFCASNWSDRRLHNEQFFGPGTRLTVL.

This clone appeared a single time. The CDR3 sequence: CASSVEGRGGETQYF. DNA of the CDR3: TGTGCCAGCAGCGTAGAGGGGAGGGGTGGGGAGACCCAGTACTTC. The chain links TRBV9 to TRBJ2-5; TRBD2 aligns across 7 bases. The V gene end was trimmed by 0 bases and the J gene end by 5 bases; junction bases not matched to a gene: 7. Germline V gives CDR1 SGDLS, CDR2 YYNGEE. CDR3 length: 15 residues.

This chain joins TRBV19 and TRBJ1-4, with 7 bases lining up with TRBD1. In germline, CDR1 is LNHDA, CDR2 SQIVND (reference sequence). The CDR3 extends over 13 amino acids. Germline trimming cut 5 bases from V and 5 bases from J; bases unmatched to any gene: 2. CDR3 sequence: CASSGDSNEKLFF. The CDR3 DNA reads TGTGCCAGTAGTGGGGACAGCAATGAAAAACTGTTTTTT.

V is TRBV14 and J is TRBJ2-5; a weak D match, TRBD1 (6 bases). The ends were cut back, 3 bases at V and 5 bases at J, with 16 bases in the middle. Germline assignment: CDR1 SGHDN and CDR2 FVKESK. The CDR3 covers 15 residues. The CDR3 coding sequence is TGTGCCAGCAGCCACCCGGCAGGGGTGTTCGAGACCCAGTACTTC. The encoded protein is CASSHPAGVFETQYF.

The chain carries TRBV5-5 and TRBJ2-3; D is perhaps TRBD1 (5 bases). From germline, CDR1 is SGHKS and CDR2 YYEKEE (reference sequence). The CDR3 consists of 15 residues. Trimming removed 4 bases at V and 4 bases at J, with 16 bases between. The CDR3 nucleotides are TGTGCCAGCAGCCTCACTTTGGGGCACGCAGATACGCAGTATTTT. Residues: CASSLTLGHADTQYF.

V usage is TRBV12-3 or TRBV12-4 and J usage is TRBJ2-5; D is unclear. The V and J ends lost 3 bases and 4 bases respectively, with 3 bases between them. This CDR3 is built from 11 residues. As DNA, the CDR3 is TGTGCCAGCAGTTTGGGAGAGACCCAGTACTTC. It specifies CASSLGETQYF.

The chain couples TRBV7-9 to TRBJ2-3; no definite D call. Germline V gives CDR1 SEHNR, CDR2 FQNEAQ (reference sequence). V dropped 0 bases and J dropped 4 bases, with 5 bases sitting between them. The CDR3 is made up of 13 amino acids. CDR3 region: CASSLAFPDTQYF. CDR3 DNA: TGTGCCAGCAGCTTAGCCTTCCCAGATACGCAGTATTTT.

This chain joins TRBV2 and TRBJ1-2, with D possibly matching TRBD1 (5 bases). The CDR3 length is 14 residues. V was cut by 9 bases and J by 6 bases, with 20 bases left in between. Germline V gene sequence: CDR1 SNHLY, CDR2 FYNNEI. The CDR3 nucleotides are TGTGCCAGTGTGGCGGGGAGGGGAAGGAATGGCTACACCTTC. Translated: CASVAGRGRNGYTF.

The chain combines TRBV11-3 with TRBJ1-1; 9 bases are a match to TRBD1. The germline V gene encodes CDR1 SGHNT and CDR2 YENEEA. Losses at the gene ends were 6 bases for V and 1 base for J; bases not matched to a gene: 9. CDR3 length: 16 residues. The CDR3 here is CASSPGQGDTNTEAFF. The CDR3 DNA reads TGTGCCAGCAGTCCGGGACAGGGTGATACGAACACTGAAGCTTTCTTT.

V is TRBV18 and J is TRBJ1-1, with D tentatively TRBD1 (5 bases). CDR3 size: 13 residues. Trimming took off 4 bases at V and 1 base at J, with 7 bases between the two ends. Germline V gives CDR1 KGHSH, CDR2 LQKENI. The CDR3 reads CASSRDGNTEAFF. As DNA, the CDR3 is TGTGCCAGCTCACGGGACGGGAACACTGAAGCTTTCTTT.

V gene TRBV18 combines with J gene TRBJ1-1; no firm D call. Between the trimmed V and J ends, which lost 2 bases and 7 bases, there was a span of 11 bases. The CDR3 is 13 residues long. Germline CDR1 KGHSH, CDR2 LQKENI. The CDR3 DNA sequence: TGTGCCAGCTCACCAGGGCAGACCAATGAAGCTTTCTTT. It encodes CASSPGQTNEAFF.

The V gene is TRBV10-1, the J gene TRBJ2-7; 9 nucleotides match TRBD2. The CDR3 length is 17 residues. V gave up 9 bases and J gave up 2 bases; unmatched junction bases: 17. CDR1 and CDR2 from the germline V gene are WNHNN and SYGVQD (reference sequence). CDR3 sequence (DNA): TGCGCCAGACCGCCGACCCCCCGGACTAGCGTACCCTACGAGCAGTACTTC. It is translated as CARPPTPRTSVPYEQYF.

V and J are TRBV27 and TRBJ2-7, with 8 bases that match TRBD2. CDR1 is MNHEY and CDR2 is SMNVEV in the germline V gene (reference sequence). J lost 4 bases, V lost 3 bases, and 5 bases had no gene match. The CDR3 extends over 14 amino acids. The CDR3, as DNA: TGTGCCAGCAGTTTCGGGACTAGTAGTTACGAGCAGTACTTC. It encodes CASSFGTSSYEQYF.

This chain joins TRBV29-1 and TRBJ1-1; D uncertain. Trimming removed 4 bases at V and 3 bases at J, with 12 bases between. The V gene's germline CDR1 is SQVTM and CDR2 ANQGSEA. This CDR3 is built from 13 residues. This CDR3 reads CSVVGMKDTEAFF. The CDR3 region has the DNA TGCAGCGTTGTTGGGATGAAGGACACTGAAGCTTTCTTT.

The J gene is TRBJ1-4, the V gene TRBV2; TRBD1 matches 10 bases. Trimming cost V 6 bases and J 7 bases; bases outside gene matches: 8. CDR3 length: 15 residues. The germline V gene encodes CDR1 SNHLY and CDR2 FYNNEI. This CDR3 is CASRTRTGGGEKLFF. DNA of the CDR3: TGTGCCAGCAGAACCAGGACAGGGGGAGGTGAAAAACTGTTTTTT.